This T cell receptor (beta chain) was sequenced during a study of CD8+CD57+ T cells in acquired aplastic anemia. As for the study in general: Yields of DNA that came from sorted CD4+ and CD8+ cells averaged 3.2 ug. Study-wide results and caveats: Patients did not significantly differ from controls in CD8+ Simpson's diversity. Sharing between patients and controls was observed for around 30 CD8+ CDR3 sequences.

The table lists this clonotype with many counts. What it binds is unknown. V was cut by 3 bases and J by 0 bases, with 9 bases left in between. Germline lookup yields CDR1 DFQATT and CDR2 SNEGSKA (reference sequence). This CDR3 comprises 13 residues. Individuals selected for sequencing had exhibited CD8+CD57+ cell expansion on flow cytometry. Every patient was diagnosed with severe acquired aplastic anemia. Genomic DNA constituted the template upon which TCR beta VDJ and CDR3 profiling was performed. TCRdb ran MiXCR on the reads and lists one entry per CDR3 protein. The sample has 180,000 or so distinct CDR3 sequences; nearly 65% are singletons.

This clonotype was sampled from a human donor with aplastic anemia. V gene TRBV20-1 combines with J gene TRBJ2-7, with D perhaps matching TRBD2 (6 bases). Sequenced: sorted CD4+, CD8+, or CD8+CD57+ T cells (not recorded which) from PBMCs. In nucleotides, the CDR3 is TGCAGTGCTAGCACGGGGGACTCCTACGAGCAGTACTTC. Its protein product is CSASTGDSYEQYF.